This TCR beta chain was identified in a study of metastatic and nonmetastatic thyroid tumors. This clone was observed at least ten times. V was clipped by 7 bases and J by 4 bases, with 17 bases between them. CDR3 size: 14 residues. CDR1 is LNHDA and CDR2 is SQIVND in the germline V gene (reference sequence). TCRdb reprocessed the PCR reads via MiXCR. The sample includes about 21,000 clones, approximately 10% of them seen just once. Patients had received no treatment of any kind before thyroid surgery. The sequenced material came from blood. This chain links TRBV19 with TRBJ2-7; tentatively, D is TRBD1 (6 bases). This receptor was obtained from a female donor with papillary thyroid cancer or a benign thyroid nodule (not recorded which). Some clones in this sample may be carry-over from other donors' samples. The CDR3 nucleotides read TGTGCCAGTACCCCAACAGGGTCTTCTTACGAGCAGTACTTC. This gives the protein CASTPTGSSYEQYF.